Sequencing of this TCR beta chain was carried out in a study of T cells in Graves' hyperthyroidism and ophthalmopathy. Study information: Peripheral blood was taken when the disease was first diagnosed, before any treatment began.

TCR beta CDR3 regions were amplified from RNA. The TCR CDR3 first-round RT-PCR relied on the HTBI primer set. TCRdb called the multiplex PCR reads again in MiXCR, with one record for every CDR3 protein. The sample lists about 290,000 distinct CDR3 sequences, roughly 15% occurring once. This clonotype was recorded at least ten times. Clinical symptoms, serum thyroxine, TRAb, thyroid ultrasound and orbital computed tomography established diagnosis. The TCR was taken from a woman aged 30 to 39 with Graves' hyperthyroidism that later progressed to Graves' ophthalmopathy. The material sequenced was blood.

Here the CDR3 reads CAFGLGSYNEQFF. DNA of the CDR3: TGTGCCTTCGGACTGGGCTCCTACAATGAGCAGTTCTTC. The chain is built from TRBV30 and TRBJ2-1; tentatively, D is TRBD2 (5 bases). Germline V gene data show CDR1 as GTSNPN and CDR2 as SVGIG (reference sequence). The germline V and J ends were trimmed by 7 bases and 0 bases, with 10 bases remaining between them. The CDR3 consists of 13 residues.